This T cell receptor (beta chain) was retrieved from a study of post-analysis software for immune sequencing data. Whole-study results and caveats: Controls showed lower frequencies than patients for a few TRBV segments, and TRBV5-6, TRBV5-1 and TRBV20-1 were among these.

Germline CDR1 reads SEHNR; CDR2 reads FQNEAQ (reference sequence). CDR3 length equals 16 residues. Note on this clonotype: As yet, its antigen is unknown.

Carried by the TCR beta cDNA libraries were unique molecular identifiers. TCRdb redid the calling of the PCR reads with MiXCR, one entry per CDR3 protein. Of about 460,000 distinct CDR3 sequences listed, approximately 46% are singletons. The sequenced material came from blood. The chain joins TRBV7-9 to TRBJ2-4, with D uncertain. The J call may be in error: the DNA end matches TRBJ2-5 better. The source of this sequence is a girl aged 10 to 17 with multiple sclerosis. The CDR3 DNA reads TGTGCCAGCAGCTCAACCTCGGTATATTTCCAAGAGACCCAGTACTTC. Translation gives CASSSTSVYFQETQYF.